A selection of T cell receptor beta chains follows, all from one sample in a study of cytomegalovirus exposure and HLA in healthy donors. Sequencing was performed with immunoSEQ multiplex PCR; in TCRdb, only in-frame clones are kept and a portion is missing. The data contain 200,000 or so clones, roughly 82% of them singletons. Sequencing was carried out using PBMCs. The source of these receptors is a young man in good health and CMV-seropositive. The CDR3 runs from the conserved cysteine through the conserved F or W. D genes are given only for firm matches. Clone size is stated in some rows and not others, as once, few, many or a class when expanded.

>TRBV7-9|-|-|TRBJ2-7
TGTGCCAGCAGCTTACTACCGTCCGACGAGCAGTACTTC
CASSLLPSDEQYF
>TRBV28|-|-|TRBJ1-1
TGTGCCAGCATGGGAGACCCGAACACTGAAGCTTTCTTT
CASMGDPNTEAFF
>TRBV7-9|-|once|TRBJ1-1
TGTGCCAGCAGCCCTCGGACAGCGACTGACACTGAAGCTTTCTTT
CASSPRTATDTEAFF
>TRBV7-6|TRBD2|few|TRBJ2-1
TGTGCCAGCAGCTTAGTCTCGTCCCAAAGGCTGGGCGGGAGTGAGCAGTTCTTC
CASSLVSSQRLGGSEQFF
>TRBV5-1|-|-|TRBJ2-7
TGCGCCAGCAGCTTGGTTCACGGAGTCTACGAGCAGTACTTC
CASSLVHGVYEQYF
>TRBV19|TRBD2|-|TRBJ2-2
TGTGCCAGTAGTATAGGACTAGCGCGTAACACCGGGGAGCTGTTTTTT
CASSIGLARNTGELFF
>TRBV30|TRBD2|-|TRBJ2-1
TGTGCCTGGAGGCAGGCTAGCGGGAGTTCCAATGAGCAGTTCTTC
CAWRQASGSSNEQFF
>TRBV6-6|TRBD1|-|TRBJ1-5
TGTGCCAGCAGGGACGTTCAGGGGGGCAGACAGCCCCAGCATTTT
CASRDVQGGRQPQHF
>TRBV9|-|-|TRBJ2-3
TGTGCCAGCAGCGTAGAAATCGGTCGCACAGATACGCAGTATTTT
CASSVEIGRTDTQYF
>TRBV7-3|-|-|TRBJ2-5
TGTGCCAGCAGCAGGGACAACCAAGAGACCCAGTACTTC
CASSRDNQETQYF
>TRBV11-2|TRBD2|-|TRBJ2-1
TGTGCCAGCAGCTCCCCGACTAGCGGGAGGATCTACAATGAGCAGTTCTTC
CASSSPTSGRIYNEQFF
>TRBV27|-|few|TRBJ2-7
TGTGCCAGCAGTTTTGCAGGGGCCTACGAGCAGTACTTC
CASSFAGAYEQYF
>TRBV19|-|-|TRBJ2-1
TGTGCCAGTAGAATTGCCAGCTCCTACAATGAGCAGTTCTTC
CASRIASSYNEQFF
>TRBV29-1|TRBD1|-|TRBJ2-3
TGCAGCGGTGAGGGGACAGCTTCACAAGATACGCAGTATTTT
CSGEGTASQDTQYF
>TRBV11-1|-|-|TRBJ2-5
TGTGCCAGCAGCTCGCTTGGAGTACAAGAGACCCAGTACTTC
CASSSLGVQETQYF
>TRBV29-1|-|-|TRBJ1-3
TGCAGCGTTGCACAGGGCCCTGGAAACACCATATATTTT
CSVAQGPGNTIYF
>TRBV28|-|-|TRBJ1-2
TGTGCCAGCAGTTTGGTCACAGGGAACTATGGCTACACCTTC
CASSLVTGNYGYTF
>TRBV19|-|-|TRBJ1-1
TGTGCCAGTAGAAAGGGGCAGTTGAACACTGAAGCTTTCTTT
CASRKGQLNTEAFF
>TRBV18|-|-|TRBJ1-5
TGTGCCAGCTCCCCGAGTGGGCAGAGCAATCAGCCCCAGCATTTT
CASSPSGQSNQPQHF
>TRBV7-8|-|few|TRBJ2-5
TGTGCCAGCAGCCGCCCAATGGACTGGCCCTCGGAGACCCAGTACTTC
CASSRPMDWPSETQYF
>TRBV19|-|-|TRBJ1-5
TGTGCCAGTAGCCCGGGGTGGCCAGAGCCCCAGCATTTT
CASSPGWPEPQHF
>TRBV30|-|-|TRBJ2-7
TGTGCCTGGAGTGACGAGAGATACGAGCAGTACTTC
CAWSDERYEQYF
>TRBV5-6|-|-|TRBJ2-5
TGTGCCAGCAGCTTCGGCAGGGCCGCTCAAGAGACCCAGTACTTC
CASSFGRAAQETQYF
>TRBV27|TRBD2|-|TRBJ2-7
TGTGCCAGCAAGACGGGACTAGCGGGATACGAGCAGTACTTC
CASKTGLAGYEQYF
>TRBV30|-|-|TRBJ2-1
TGTGCCTGGAGCCACGGTGAGCAGTTCTTC
CAWSHGEQFF
>TRBV18|-|-|TRBJ1-5
TGTGCCAGCTCACGCGGCAGGGGAAGGTCGAGCAATCAGCCCCAGCATTTT
CASSRGRGRSSNQPQHF
>TRBV11-3|-|few|TRBJ2-1
TGTGCCAGCAGCCTGGGGGGCTCCTACAATGAGCAGTTCTTC
CASSLGGSYNEQFF
>TRBV6-6|-|few|TRBJ2-5
TGTGCCAGCGGGTCACTAGCTCTGCAAGAGACCCAGTACTTC
CASGSLALQETQYF
>TRBV9|-|-|TRBJ2-2
TGTGCCAGCAGCGTAGCTGCGGACACCGGGGAGCTGTTTTTT
CASSVAADTGELFF
>TRBV7-2|-|-|TRBJ1-5
TGTGCCAGCAGCTTAGGTCGGGGAAGCAATCAGCCCCAGCATTTT
CASSLGRGSNQPQHF
>TRBV5-4|-|once|TRBJ2-1
TGTGCCAGCAGCTTGTACGGGAGATACAATGAGCAGTTCTTC
CASSLYGRYNEQFF
>TRBV7-6|-|-|TRBJ2-7
TGTGCCAGCAGCGGGGGGGGGCAGAATGTTTACGAGCAGTACTTC
CASSGGGQNVYEQYF
>TRBV7-3|-|-|TRBJ2-1
TGTGCCAGCAGCCGCGCTGGGGGGAGCTCCTACAATGAGCAGTTCTTC
CASSRAGGSSYNEQFF
>TRBV27|-|-|TRBJ2-7
TGTGCCAGCAGTTTATCCCCCCAGGGTACCTACGAGCAGTACTTC
CASSLSPQGTYEQYF
>TRBV2|-|-|TRBJ1-5
TGTGCCAGCAGGCCAGAATTACAGGGCAATCAGCCCCAGCATTTT
CASRPELQGNQPQHF
>TRBV9|TRBD2|-|TRBJ2-1
TGTGCCAGCAGCGCGGGACTAGCGGACTACAATGAGCAGTTCTTC
CASSAGLADYNEQFF
>TRBV19|-|-|TRBJ2-1
TGTGCCAGTAGTATCCAGGGCAGCTACAATGAGCAGTTCTTC
CASSIQGSYNEQFF
>TRBV7-8|TRBD2|-|TRBJ2-1
TGTGCCAGCAGCCCCCCTTTGATAGCGGGAATCCTAACGCGCTCGCAGTTCTTC
CASSPPLIAGILTRSQFF
>TRBV6-5|TRBD1|-|TRBJ2-5
TGTGCCAGCAGTTACGGGACAGGGGGTTTGGAGACCCAGTACTTC
CASSYGTGGLETQYF
>TRBV29-1|TRBD1|-|TRBJ1-2
TGCAGCGTGACAGGGGGCTATGGCTACACCTTC
CSVTGGYGYTF
>TRBV27|-|-|TRBJ2-5
TGTGCCAGCAGTCCAGGGCGGGAGACCCAGTACTTC
CASSPGRETQYF
>TRBV7-8|-|-|TRBJ2-7
TGTGCCAGCAGCTATCAGTTACGAGAGCAGTACTTC
CASSYQLREQYF
>TRBV15|TRBD1|-|TRBJ2-7
TGTGCCACCAGCAGACATGGACAGGGTTGGGAGCAGTACTTC
CATSRHGQGWEQYF
>TRBV28|TRBD1|once|TRBJ1-1
TGTGCCAGCAGTAGAGGGACAGGGGGCTCGGACACTGAAGCTTTCTTT
CASSRGTGGSDTEAFF
>TRBV28|TRBD2|-|TRBJ2-2
TGTGCCAGCAGTTTGCGACTAGCGGGTACCGGGGAGCTGTTTTTT
CASSLRLAGTGELFF
>TRBV19|TRBD2|-|TRBJ2-1
TGTGCCAGTAGAACCTCGGGACTAGGAGCCAATGAGCAGTTCTTC
CASRTSGLGANEQFF
>TRBV9|-|few|TRBJ1-5
TGTGCCAGCAGCCCGTCGGGGGGTGGACAGCCCCAGCATTTT
CASSPSGGGQPQHF
>TRBV7-2|-|-|TRBJ2-7
TGTGCCAGCAGCCCCACAGGTTACGAGCAGTACTTC
CASSPTGYEQYF
>TRBV5-1|TRBD1|-|TRBJ2-5
TGCGCCAGCAGCCCGGGTAGGGACAGCCAAGAGACCCAGTACTTC
CASSPGRDSQETQYF
>TRBV11-2|-|-|TRBJ2-1
TGTGCCAGCAGCTCCCTCTCGCGGGTTGGCTCCTACAATGAGCAGTTCTTC
CASSSLSRVGSYNEQFF
>TRBV2|-|-|TRBJ2-6
TGTGCCAGTAGGGGGTACCCTGGGGCCAACGTCCTGACTTTC
CASRGYPGANVLTF
>TRBV4-3|TRBD2|-|TRBJ2-7
TGCGCCAGCAGCCAAGATTATTCGGGACTAGCGGAAAGCTCCTACGAGCAGTACTTC
CASSQDYSGLAESSYEQYF